The 14 T cell receptor beta chains below come from one sample, sequenced in a study of shared clonotypes between healthy human individuals. Assay: immunoSEQ multiplex PCR; the TCRdb copy retains only in-frame clones and omits some. The sample has roughly 520,000 clones; 95% to 97% are singletons. Sequenced material: naive CD4+ T cells sorted from blood. Subset in this sample: CD45RA+ positively selected. Receptors originate from a woman under 40 in good health.

The chain employs TRBV28 and TRBJ2-7; 8 nucleotides line up with TRBD1. Looked up from germline, CDR1 is MDHEN and CDR2 is SYDVKM. The CDR3 has 14 amino acids. The V and J ends lost 6 bases and 6 bases, in that order; junction bases with no gene match: 10. The CDR3 sequence is CASSRPGTGLEQYF. For the CDR3, the DNA is TGTGCCAGCAGCCGTCCCGGGACAGGTCTCGAGCAGTACTTC.

The chain recombines TRBV4-1 with TRBJ2-7; D unclear. Germline assignment: CDR1 MGHRA and CDR2 YSYEKL. V gave up 1 base and J gave up 2 bases, with 12 bases separating them. The length of the CDR3 is 15 residues. CDR3 coding DNA: TGCGCCAGCAGCCAAGCCCCCTCCGGGCCCTACGAGCAGTACTTC. It translates to CASSQAPSGPYEQYF.

The chain combines TRBV28 with TRBJ1-5; 9 bases fit TRBD1. The CDR3 has 15 amino acids. After removal of 6 bases from V and 4 bases from J, the junction contained 7 bases not matched to a gene. The germline CDR1 and CDR2 sequences are MDHEN and SYDVKM. The CDR3 DNA reads TGTGCCAGCAGCCTGGGACAGGGCTTTAATCAGCCCCAGCATTTT. It specifies CASSLGQGFNQPQHF.

V usage is TRBV10-3 and J usage is TRBJ1-2; the D is unclear. The CDR3 has 12 residues. Germline assignment: CDR1 ENHRY and CDR2 SYGVKD. V was cut by 3 bases and J by 7 bases, with 9 bases left in between. The CDR3 DNA is TGTGCCATCAGTGACGGAGCGGTTGGCTACACCTTC. Its translation is CAISDGAVGYTF.

The V gene is TRBV2, the J gene TRBJ2-7, with 9 bases aligning to TRBD2. After removal of 7 bases from V and 7 bases from J, the junction contained 8 bases not matched to a gene. Germline V gene data show CDR1 as SNHLY and CDR2 as FYNNEI. This CDR3 is built from 13 residues. For the CDR3, the DNA is TGTGCCAGCACCCGACTAGCGGAGAGTGAGCAGTACTTC. Translated, it gives CASTRLAESEQYF. Together with reference TRBV2 and TRBJ2-7, the CDR3 gives the full variable domain: EPEVTQTPSHQVTQMGQEVILRCVPISNHLYFYWYRQILGQKVEFLVSFYNNEISEKSEIFDDQFSVERPDGSNFTLKIRSTKLEDSAMYFCASTRLAESEQYFGPGTRLTVT.

The count of this clone is one. The rearrangement joins TRBV9 to TRBJ2-3; perhaps D is TRBD1 or TRBD2 (5 bases each). CDR1 and CDR2 from the germline V gene are SGDLS and YYNGEE. The CDR3 has 16 residues. V was clipped by 4 bases and J by 2 bases, with 17 bases between them. CDR3 residues: CASSPSEGGHTDTQYF. The CDR3 DNA is TGTGCCAGCAGCCCCAGCGAGGGCGGACACACAGATACGCAGTATTTT.

This clone was observed a single time. The CDR3 bases are TGCGCCAGCAGCCCGACAGGGTTGACGGAAGCTTTCTTT. Amino acid sequence: CASSPTGLTEAFF. This chain uses TRBV10-1 with TRBJ1-1; 7 bases match TRBD1. The CDR3 is made up of 13 amino acids. The V and J ends lost 6 bases and 8 bases, in that order; junction bases with no gene match: 9. Germline CDR1 reads WNHNN; CDR2 reads SYGVQD (reference sequence).

This chain uses TRBV9 with TRBJ2-1; D might be TRBD1 (6 bases). The V and J ends lost 1 base and 2 bases respectively, with 10 bases between them. The CDR3 is 15 amino acids. The germline gives CDR1 SGDLS, CDR2 YYNGEE. Here the CDR3 reads CASSVQGIPYNEQFF. The DNA for the CDR3 is TGTGCCAGCAGCGTACAGGGGATCCCCTACAATGAGCAGTTCTTC.

The chain joins TRBV18 to TRBJ2-7; TRBD1 matches at 10 bases. V was pared by 6 bases and J by 3 bases, with 20 bases of the junction left unmatched. Germline CDR1 reads KGHSH; CDR2 reads LQKENI. The CDR3 is made up of 19 amino acids. DNA for the CDR3: TGTGCCAGCTCGAAAATCCCGGGACAGGGGTCATCTGTAAACTACGAGCAGTACTTC. The encoded protein is CASSKIPGQGSSVNYEQYF.

The rearrangement uses TRBV5-7 and TRBJ1-2; D perhaps matches TRBD1 (5 bases). TRBV5-7 is known as an ORF, though its function is uncertain. The CDR3 loop spans 16 amino acids. Trimming stripped 4 bases from V and 7 bases from J, with 23 bases between. In DNA, the CDR3 is TGTGCCAGCAGCCGGGGGGTACGTGACGATGATGGTGGCTACACCTTC. Its translation is CASSRGVRDDDGGYTF.

V gene TRBV9 combines with J gene TRBJ1-2; 8 nucleotides line up with TRBD1. J lost 6 bases, V lost 5 bases, and 6 bases had no gene match. The length of the CDR3 is 13 residues. The germline gives CDR1 SGDLS, CDR2 YYNGEE. The chain's CDR3 is CASRGDRGDGYTF. The CDR3 nucleotides read TGTGCCAGCAGAGGAGACAGGGGAGATGGCTACACCTTC.

This rearrangement joins TRBV15 to TRBJ2-2, with TRBD2 matching 7 bases. The trim removed 0 bases at V and 7 bases at J, leaving 5 bases unmatched. Germline CDR1 LNHNV, CDR2 YYDKDF (reference sequence). The CDR3 runs 15 residues. Here the CDR3 DNA reads TGTGCCACCAGCAGAGATGCGAGCGGGGTCGGGGAGCTGTTTTTT. It yields the protein CATSRDASGVGELFF.

This chain uses TRBV28 with TRBJ2-5; TRBD1 is a possible D gene (5 bases). The CDR3 totals 14 residues. Germline CDR1 MDHEN, CDR2 SYDVKM. V dropped 3 bases and J dropped 4 bases, with 12 bases sitting between them. CDR3 amino acids: CASSLARVGETQYF. In DNA form, the CDR3 reads TGTGCCAGCAGTTTGGCCAGGGTAGGAGAGACCCAGTACTTC.

This chain links TRBV6-1 with TRBJ1-2; unclear D gene. With 5 bases removed from V and 2 bases from J, the gap between germline ends came to 12 bases. In germline, CDR1 is MNHNS, CDR2 SASEGT. CDR3 length equals 14 residues. The DNA of the CDR3 is TGTGCCAGCAGTCGCGAACAAGGGAACTATGGCTACACCTTC. It codes for CASSREQGNYGYTF.